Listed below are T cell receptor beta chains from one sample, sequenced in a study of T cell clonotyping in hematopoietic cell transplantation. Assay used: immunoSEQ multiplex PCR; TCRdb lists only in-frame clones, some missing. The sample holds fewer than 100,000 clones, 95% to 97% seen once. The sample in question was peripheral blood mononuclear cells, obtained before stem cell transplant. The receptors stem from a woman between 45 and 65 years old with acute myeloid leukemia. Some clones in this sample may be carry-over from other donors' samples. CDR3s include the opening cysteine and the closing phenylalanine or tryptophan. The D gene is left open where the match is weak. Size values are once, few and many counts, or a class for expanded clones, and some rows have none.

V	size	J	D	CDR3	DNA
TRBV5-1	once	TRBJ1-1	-	CASRRKGVEGTPEAFF	TGCGCCAGCCGCCGGAAAGGGGTAGAAGGAACTCCTGAAGCTTTCTTT
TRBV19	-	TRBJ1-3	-	CASIPGISGNTIYF	TGTGCCAGTATCCCTGGGATATCTGGAAACACCATATATTTT
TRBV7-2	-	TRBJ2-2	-	CASSLAAVEELFF	TGTGCCAGCAGCTTAGCGGCGGTGGAGGAGCTGTTTTTT
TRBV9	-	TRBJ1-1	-	CASSGPGAAVAFF	TGTGCCAGCAGCGGACCAGGGGCCGCTGTAGCTTTCTTT
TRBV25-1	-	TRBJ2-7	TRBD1	CASSELQDRYYEQYF	TGTGCCAGCAGTGAACTACAGGACAGGTATTACGAGCAGTACTTC
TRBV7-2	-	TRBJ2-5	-	CASSFPYQETQYF	TGTGCCAGCAGCTTCCCGTACCAAGAGACCCAGTACTTC
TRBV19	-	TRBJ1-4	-	CASSSQAATNEKLFF	TGTGCCAGTAGTTCACAGGCCGCAACTAATGAAAAACTGTTTTTT
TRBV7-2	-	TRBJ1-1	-	CASIFDRRAEAFF	TGTGCCAGCATCTTCGACAGGAGGGCTGAAGCTTTCTTT
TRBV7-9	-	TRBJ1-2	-	CASIGGVYGYTF	TGTGCCAGCATCGGGGGGGTCTATGGCTACACCTTC
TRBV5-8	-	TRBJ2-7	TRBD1	CASTRTGYEQYF	TGTGCCAGCACCCGGACAGGGTACGAGCAGTACTTC
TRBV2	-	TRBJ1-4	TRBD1	CASSPGQGAKLFF	TGTGCCAGCAGTCCGGGACAGGGGGCAAAACTGTTTTTT
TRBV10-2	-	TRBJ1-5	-	CASSEQGGQPQHF	TGCGCCAGCAGCGAACAGGGTGGTCAGCCCCAGCATTTT
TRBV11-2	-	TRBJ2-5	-	CASSLGQGLETQYF	TGTGCCAGCAGCTTAGGGCAGGGCTTGGAGACCCAGTACTTC
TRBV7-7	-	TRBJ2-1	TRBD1	CASSLGVGQGHNEQFF	TGTGCTAGCAGCTTAGGAGTGGGACAGGGACACAATGAGCAGTTCTTC
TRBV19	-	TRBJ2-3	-	CASSPTGTDTQYF	TGTGCCAGTAGCCCTACAGGCACAGATACGCAGTATTTT
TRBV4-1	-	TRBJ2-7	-	CASSQAGTSQYEQYF	TGCGCCAGCAGCCAAGCCGGGACATCTCAATACGAGCAGTACTTC
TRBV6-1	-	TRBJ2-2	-	CASSEQGSPTGELFF	TGTGCCAGCAGTGAACAGGGTAGCCCTACCGGGGAGCTGTTTTTT
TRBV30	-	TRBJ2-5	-	CAWSPMGGGETQYF	TGTGCCTGGAGCCCCATGGGGGGCGGGGAGACCCAGTACTTC
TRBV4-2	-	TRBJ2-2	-	CASSQEVETGELFF	TGTGCCAGCAGCCAAGAAGTTGAGACCGGGGAGCTGTTTTTT
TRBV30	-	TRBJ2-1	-	CAWSRWGADEQFF	TGTGCCTGGAGTAGATGGGGGGCGGATGAGCAGTTCTTC
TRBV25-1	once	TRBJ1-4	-	CASSRSQNNEKLFF	TGTGCCAGCAGTCGGAGTCAGAACAATGAAAAACTGTTTTTT
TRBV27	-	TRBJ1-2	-	CASSGPNRGGYTF	TGTGCCAGCAGTGGACCAAACAGAGGGGGCTACACCTTC
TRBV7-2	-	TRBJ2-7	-	CASSNQQGRYEQYF	TGTGCCAGCTCAAACCAACAGGGACGCTACGAGCAGTACTTC
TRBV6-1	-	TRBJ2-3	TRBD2	CAGRLAGRTDTQYF	TGTGCCGGAAGACTAGCGGGACGCACAGATACGCAGTATTTT
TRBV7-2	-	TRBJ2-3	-	CASSFLQTISTDTQYF	TGTGCCAGCAGCTTTCTACAGACGATTAGCACAGATACGCAGTATTTT
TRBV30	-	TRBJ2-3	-	CACWGRSTDTQYF	TGTGCCTGCTGGGGGCGGAGCACAGATACGCAGTATTTT
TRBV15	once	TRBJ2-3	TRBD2	CATSIGTSGTDTQYF	TGTGCCACCAGCATAGGGACTAGCGGGACAGATACGCAGTATTTT
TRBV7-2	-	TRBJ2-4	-	CASTSGFSKNIQYF	TGTGCCAGCACGTCAGGGTTCTCCAAAAACATTCAGTACTTC
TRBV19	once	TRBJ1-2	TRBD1	CASTRDSDAFYGYTF	TGTGCCAGTACCCGGGACAGTGACGCCTTCTATGGCTACACCTTC
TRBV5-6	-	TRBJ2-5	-	CASSLVAIQGETQYF	TGTGCCAGCAGCTTGGTGGCTATTCAGGGGGAGACCCAGTACTTC
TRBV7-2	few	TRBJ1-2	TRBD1	CASSLPGRGRTGYTF	TGTGCCAGCAGCCTCCCCGGGAGGGGGCGCACAGGCTACACCTTC
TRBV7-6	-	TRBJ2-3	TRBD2	CASSVGLAGGTDTQYF	TGTGCCAGCAGCGTAGGACTAGCGGGGGGCACAGATACGCAGTATTTT
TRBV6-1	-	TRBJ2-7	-	CASGISTGVFYEQYF	TGTGCCAGCGGGATATCGACCGGGGTGTTCTACGAGCAGTACTTC
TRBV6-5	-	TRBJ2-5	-	CASSYSGLGETQYF	TGTGCCAGCAGTTACTCGGGGTTAGGAGAGACCCAGTACTTC
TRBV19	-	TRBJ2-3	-	CASSMGLLPRTDTQYF	TGTGCCAGTAGTATGGGACTCTTACCTCGCACAGATACGCAGTATTTT
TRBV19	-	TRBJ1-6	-	CASSIEGRENSPLHF	TGTGCCAGTAGTATAGAAGGCCGAGAGAATTCACCCCTCCACTTT
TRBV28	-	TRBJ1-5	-	CASSLWGGNQPQHF	TGTGCCAGCAGCCTTTGGGGTGGCAATCAGCCCCAGCATTTT
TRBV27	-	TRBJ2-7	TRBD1	CASSKGTGPYEQYF	TGTGCCAGCAGTAAAGGGACAGGGCCCTACGAGCAGTACTTC
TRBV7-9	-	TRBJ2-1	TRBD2	CASSLSELAGNEQFF	TGTGCCAGCAGCTTATCCGAACTAGCGGGTAATGAGCAGTTCTTC
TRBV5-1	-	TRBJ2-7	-	CASSPGTPPYEQYF	TGCGCCAGCAGCCCGGGGACTCCGCCCTACGAGCAGTACTTC
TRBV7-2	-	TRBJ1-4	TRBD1	CASSLASGGTLFF	TGTGCCAGCAGCTTAGCTTCAGGGGGCACACTGTTTTTT
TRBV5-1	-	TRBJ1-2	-	CASSLDSRNYGYTF	TGCGCCAGCAGCTTGGACAGCCGAAACTATGGCTACACCTTC
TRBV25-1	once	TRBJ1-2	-	CASSVAYGYTF	TGTGCCAGCAGTGTGGCCTATGGCTACACCTTC
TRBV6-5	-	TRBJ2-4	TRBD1	CASSPTGSANIQYF	TGTGCCAGCAGCCCGACAGGGTCGGCAAACATTCAGTACTTC
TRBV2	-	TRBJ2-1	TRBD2	CASSGKRGPYNEQFF	TGTGCCAGCAGTGGGAAGCGGGGGCCATACAATGAGCAGTTCTTC